Below, 17 T cell receptor beta chains from the same sample are listed, as sequenced in a study of glioma-infiltrating T cells after dendritic cell vaccination. Produced via immunoSEQ multiplex PCR; TCRdb's table is partial and in-frame only. This table holds over 55,000 clones, 81% found once. This material consisted of blood, taken before dendritic cell vaccination. Every receptor here comes from a human donor with glioblastoma.

V gene TRBV2 combines with J gene TRBJ2-1; D is perhaps TRBD1 (5 bases). CDR3 length equals 13 residues. Germline CDR1 and CDR2: SNHLY and FYNNEI. Trimming shortened V by 5 bases and J by 4 bases, and 9 bases separated the two germline ends. The CDR3 sequence: CASSQRQYNEQFF. CDR3 sequence (DNA): TGTGCCAGCAGTCAAAGACAGTACAATGAGCAGTTCTTC.

V is TRBV19 and J is TRBJ2-5; D may be TRBD1 (5 bases). The V gene's germline CDR1 is LNHDA and CDR2 SQIVND (reference sequence). Trimming took off 8 bases at V and 5 bases at J, with 21 bases between the two ends. The CDR3 has 15 amino acids. This CDR3 is CASSSRFRAAETQYF. The CDR3 DNA reads TGTGCCAGTTCTTCCCGATTCAGGGCGGCGGAGACCCAGTACTTC.

V is TRBV4-1 and J is TRBJ1-6, with 7 bases that match TRBD1. Germline CDR1 and CDR2: MGHRA and YSYEKL. The ends lost 1 base at V and 15 bases at J; junction bases unmatched: 12. This CDR3 comprises 15 residues. CDR3 in amino acids: CASSQGQWDRSLLHF. The CDR3 bases are TGCGCCAGCAGCCAAGGACAGTGGGACAGAAGTCTCCTCCACTTT.

This clone was recorded once. The gene calls are TRBV5-6 and TRBJ1-2; 9 positions agree with TRBD1. CDR1 is SGHDT, CDR2 YYEEEE, per germline. CDR3 length equals 13 residues. The ends lost 5 bases at V and 8 bases at J; junction bases unmatched: 7. The CDR3 protein is CASSYRGPRGYTF. CDR3 nucleotide sequence: TGTGCCAGCAGTTACAGGGGGCCTAGGGGCTACACCTTC.

The chain couples TRBV4-1 to TRBJ2-3; D ambiguous. This CDR3 has 13 amino acids. Deletions cut 1 base from V and 3 bases from J, with 5 bases between. Germline V gene data show CDR1 as MGHRA and CDR2 as YSYEKL. CDR3 DNA sequence: TGCGCCAGCAGCCAAGTAGAAACAGATACGCAGTATTTT. It codes for CASSQVETDTQYF.

The genes are TRBV7-3 and TRBJ2-5, with a possible D match to TRBD1 (6 bases). Trimming pared 5 bases from V and 4 bases from J, leaving 11 bases between. The CDR3 totals 13 residues. The V gene's germline CDR1 is SGHTA and CDR2 FQGTGA. Here the CDR3 reads CASSNTGSETQYF. The CDR3, as DNA: TGTGCCAGCAGCAATACAGGGTCAGAGACCCAGTACTTC.

The chain couples TRBV11-2 to TRBJ2-2; TRBD2 matches 8 bases. V gave up 3 bases and J gave up 9 bases; unmatched junction bases: 9. This CDR3 is built from 15 residues. CDR1 is SGHAT, CDR2 FQNNGV, per germline. The CDR3 DNA reads TGTGCCAGCAGCTTTCGACGGGGGGGGGACCGGGAGCTGTTTTTT. Its protein product is CASSFRRGGDRELFF.

The chain uses TRBV4-3 and TRBJ1-6; 8 bases agree with TRBD1. The V and J ends lost 1 base and 13 bases, in that order; junction bases with no gene match: 6. Looked up from germline, CDR1 is LGHNA and CDR2 is YSLEER. The CDR3 sequence is 14 residues long. The CDR3 reads CASSQAGGDDPLHF. The CDR3 coding sequence is TGCGCCAGCAGCCAAGCAGGGGGCGACGATCCCCTCCACTTT.

The chain links TRBV30 to TRBJ1-1; unclear D gene. Germline-derived CDR1 and CDR2 are GTSNPN and SVGIG (reference sequence). Trimming left V 0 bases short and J 0 bases short, with 11 bases between. There are 15 residues in the CDR3. The CDR3 spells CAWSVILRVNTEAFF. CDR3 DNA sequence: TGTGCCTGGAGTGTAATCTTACGGGTGAACACTGAAGCTTTCTTT.

The chain has TRBV19 and TRBJ1-2; D is uncertain. CDR1 and CDR2 (germline): LNHDA, SQIVND (reference sequence). The CDR3 has 13 residues. V was pared by 11 bases and J by 4 bases, with 17 bases between. CDR3 sequence: CACESGSSYGYTF. CDR3 nucleotides: TGTGCCTGCGAAAGTGGTTCCTCCTATGGCTACACCTTC.

This chain links TRBV7-3 with TRBJ2-1; D is possibly TRBD2 (5 bases). Germline V gene lookup returns CDR1 SGHTA and CDR2 FQGTGA. The CDR3 has 15 amino acids. V was shortened by 4 bases and J by 4 bases, with 14 bases between the two germline ends. CDR3 in amino acids: CASSSSGREYNEQFF. CDR3 DNA: TGTGCCAGCAGCTCCTCGGGAAGGGAATACAATGAGCAGTTCTTC.

The V and J genes are TRBV2 and TRBJ1-4, with a weak D call TRBD1 (6 bases). Germline V CDR1 and CDR2: SNHLY, FYNNEI. The CDR3 sequence is 13 residues long. Trimming removed 8 bases from V and 3 bases from J, with 10 bases in between. CDR3 sequence reads: CASSGVANEKLFF. In DNA form, the CDR3 reads TGTGCCAGCTCAGGGGTAGCTAATGAAAAACTGTTTTTT. The full variable domain, its missing parts supplied by reference TRBV2 and TRBJ1-4, is EPEVTQTPSHQVTQMGQEVILRCVPISNHLYFYWYRQILGQKVEFLVSFYNNEISEKSEIFDDQFSVERPDGSNFTLKIRSTKLEDSAMYFCASSGVANEKLFFGSGTQLSVL.

This chain uses TRBV2 with TRBJ2-1; TRBD2 aligns across 9 bases. Germline values: CDR1 SNHLY, CDR2 FYNNEI. The CDR3 contains 16 residues. With V trimmed by 8 bases and J by 6 bases, 14 bases remained unmatched. The CDR3 nucleotides read TGTGCCAGCCGCTACTCGCGCGGGGGGGCAGGCAATGAGCAGTTCTTC. Residues: CASRYSRGGAGNEQFF.

This chain links TRBV5-8 with TRBJ2-3; 14 bases align to TRBD2. CDR1 is SGHTS and CDR2 is YDEGEE in the germline V gene. The CDR3 contains 18 residues. After removal of 0 bases from V and 3 bases from J, the junction contained 6 bases not matched to a gene. The CDR3 is CASSLGTRTSGGTDTQYF. The CDR3 nucleotides are TGTGCCAGCAGCTTGGGGACCCGGACTAGCGGGGGGACAGATACGCAGTATTTT.

This clone was seen once. The chain uses TRBV6-1 and TRBJ2-2; the match to TRBD1 covers 7 bases. This CDR3 comprises 13 residues. V lost 11 bases and J lost 6; bases outside the gene matches: 9. Germline V gene lookup returns CDR1 MNHNS and CDR2 SASEGT. The CDR3: CALQDRVAGELFF. CDR3 nucleotide sequence: TGTGCCCTTCAAGACAGGGTGGCCGGGGAGCTGTTTTTT.

Note on this clone: One end of the junction does not line up with germline, which may come from a read error. This chain connects TRBV7-2 to TRBJ1-1, with TRBD1 as a possible D gene (6 bases). The CDR3 is 14 amino acids. The V gene's germline CDR1 is SGHTA and CDR2 FQGNSA. The CDR3 region is CASRLGGPGTEAFF. The CDR3 DNA reads TGTGCCAGCAGGTTAGGGGGGCCAGGGACTGAAGCTTTCTTT. The entire variable domain, with the rest obtained from reference TRBV7-2 and TRBJ1-1, is as follows: GAGVSQSPSNKVTEKGKDVELRCDPISGHTALYWYRQSLGQGLEFLIYFQGNSAPDKSGLPSDRFSAERTGGSVSTLTIQRTQQEDSAVYLCASRLGGPGTEAFFGQGTRLTVV.

The rearrangement links TRBV6-4 to TRBJ2-2; tentatively, D is TRBD1 (5 bases). V was trimmed by 3 bases and J by 6 bases, leaving 11 bases between them. In germline, CDR1 is MRHNA, CDR2 SNTAGT. The CDR3 has 14 residues. CDR3 nucleotide sequence: TGTGCCAGCAGTGAAACAGGAGCCTCCGGGGAGCTGTTTTTT. It translates to CASSETGASGELFF.